This entry is about one T cell receptor beta chain. Its specificity is not known. The sample belongs to a study of STAT3 mutations in large granular lymphocyte leukemia. General study points: Every T-LGLL patient had at least one immunodominant TCRbeta clonotype.

Only in-frame clones appear in the TCRdb table, and some are missing; sequencing was by immunoSEQ multiplex PCR. The data show over 25,000 clones, around 86% seen once. CDR3 size: 18 residues. V was shortened by 2 bases and J by 5 bases, with 22 bases between the two germline ends. Germline V gene lookup returns CDR1 WSHSY and CDR2 SAAADI. This TCR derives from a man between 60 and 75 years old with T-cell large granular lymphocyte leukemia. Some clones in this sample may be carry-over from other donors' samples. V is TRBV10-2 and J is TRBJ2-1; D perhaps matches TRBD1 (5 bases). The sample was peripheral blood mononuclear cells. As DNA, the CDR3 is TGCGCCAGCAGTGAGCCTCGAGGAACTCAAGGGGCCCACAATGAGCAGTTCTTC. Translation gives CASSEPRGTQGAHNEQFF.